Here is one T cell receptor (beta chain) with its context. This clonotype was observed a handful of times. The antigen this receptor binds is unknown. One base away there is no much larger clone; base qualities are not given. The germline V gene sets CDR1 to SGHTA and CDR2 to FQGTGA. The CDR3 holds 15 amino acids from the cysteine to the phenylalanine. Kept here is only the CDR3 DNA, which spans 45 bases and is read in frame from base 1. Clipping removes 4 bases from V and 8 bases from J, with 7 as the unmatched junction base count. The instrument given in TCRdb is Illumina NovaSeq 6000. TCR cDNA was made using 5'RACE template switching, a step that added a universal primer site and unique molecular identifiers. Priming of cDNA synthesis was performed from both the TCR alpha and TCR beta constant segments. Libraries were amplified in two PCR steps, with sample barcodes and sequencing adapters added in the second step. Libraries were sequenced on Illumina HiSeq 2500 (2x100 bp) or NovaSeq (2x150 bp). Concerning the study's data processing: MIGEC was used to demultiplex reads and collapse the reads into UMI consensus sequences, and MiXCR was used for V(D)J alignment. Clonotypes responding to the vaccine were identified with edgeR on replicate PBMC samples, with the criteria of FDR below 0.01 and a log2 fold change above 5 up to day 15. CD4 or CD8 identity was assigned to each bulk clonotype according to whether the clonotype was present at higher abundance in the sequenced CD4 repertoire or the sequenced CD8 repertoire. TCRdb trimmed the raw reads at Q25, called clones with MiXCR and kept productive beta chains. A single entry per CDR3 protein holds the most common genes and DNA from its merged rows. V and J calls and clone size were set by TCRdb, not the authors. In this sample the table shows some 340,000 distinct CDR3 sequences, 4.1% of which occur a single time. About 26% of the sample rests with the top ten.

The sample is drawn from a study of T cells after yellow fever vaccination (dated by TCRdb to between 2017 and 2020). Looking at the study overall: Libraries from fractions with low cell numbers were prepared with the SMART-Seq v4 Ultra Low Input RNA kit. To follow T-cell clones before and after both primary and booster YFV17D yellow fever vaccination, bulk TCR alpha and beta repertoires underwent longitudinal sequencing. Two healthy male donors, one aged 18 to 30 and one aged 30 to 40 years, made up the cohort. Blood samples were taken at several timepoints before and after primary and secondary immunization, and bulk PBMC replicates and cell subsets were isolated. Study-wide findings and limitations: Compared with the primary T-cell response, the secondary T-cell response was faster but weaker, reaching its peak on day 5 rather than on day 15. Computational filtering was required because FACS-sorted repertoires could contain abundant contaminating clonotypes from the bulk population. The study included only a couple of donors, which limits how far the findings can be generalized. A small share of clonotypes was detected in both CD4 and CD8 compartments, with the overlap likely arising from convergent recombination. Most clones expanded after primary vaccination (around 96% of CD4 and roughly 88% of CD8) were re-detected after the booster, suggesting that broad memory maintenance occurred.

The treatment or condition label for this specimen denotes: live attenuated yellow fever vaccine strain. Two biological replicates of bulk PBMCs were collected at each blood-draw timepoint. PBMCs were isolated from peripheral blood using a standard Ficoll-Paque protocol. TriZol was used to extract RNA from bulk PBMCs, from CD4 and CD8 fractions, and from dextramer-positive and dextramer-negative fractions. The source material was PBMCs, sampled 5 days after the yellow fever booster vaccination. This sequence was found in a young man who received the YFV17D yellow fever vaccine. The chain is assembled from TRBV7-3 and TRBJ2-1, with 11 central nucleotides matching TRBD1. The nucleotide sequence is TGTGCCAGCAGCTCAGGACAGGGGGCGTTCTATGAGCAGTTCTTC. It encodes CASSSGQGAFYEQFF.